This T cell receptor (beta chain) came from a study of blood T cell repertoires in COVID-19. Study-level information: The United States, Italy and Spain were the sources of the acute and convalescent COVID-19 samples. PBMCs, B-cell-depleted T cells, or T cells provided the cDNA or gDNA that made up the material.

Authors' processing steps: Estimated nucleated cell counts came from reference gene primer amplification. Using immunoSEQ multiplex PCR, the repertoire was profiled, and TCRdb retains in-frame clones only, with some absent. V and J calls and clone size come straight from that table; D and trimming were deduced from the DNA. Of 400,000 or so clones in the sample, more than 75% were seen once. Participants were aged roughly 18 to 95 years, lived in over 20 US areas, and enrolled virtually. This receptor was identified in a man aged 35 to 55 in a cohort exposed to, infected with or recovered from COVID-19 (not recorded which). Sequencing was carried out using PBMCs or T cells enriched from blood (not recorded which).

The CDR3 sequence: CASSMTGGRQPQHF. The CDR3 DNA sequence: TGTGCCAGTAGTATGACAGGGGGCCGTCAGCCCCAGCATTTT. The chain employs TRBV19 and TRBJ1-5, with 10 bases lining up with TRBD1. Germline CDR1 and CDR2: LNHDA and SQIVND (reference sequence). The CDR3 is 14 residues long. Losses at the gene ends were 3 bases for V and 6 bases for J; bases not matched to a gene: 2.